This record concerns one T cell receptor beta chain sequence. This clonotype has just a few counts. Which antigen it targets is not known. The record has no base qualities; no much larger clone is one base away. This sample was taken from a study of T-cell reconstitution after alpha-beta-depleted transplantation in children (dated by TCRdb to about 2016). For the study in its entirety: Using TCR repertoire profiling, the study followed T-cell immune reconstitution in a quantitative way in children after TCRalphabeta/CD19-depleted allogeneic hematopoietic cell transplantation. Broader findings and caveats from the paper: In some patients, the high TCRbeta diversity seen at day 60 was put down to recipient T cells and intrathymic progenitors that had survived conditioning. Apparently early alphabetaT-cell count recovery about two months after transplant reportedly relied on only several hundred rapidly expanded clones derived from non-depleted graft cells. Hyperexpanded clone frequencies declined over subsequent months; after one year, T-cell counts and TCRbeta diversity were mostly attributed to newly produced T cells.

Library preparation used PCR. TCRdb records Illumina HiSeq 2500 as the sequencer. TCR libraries were prepared with molecular barcoding, using unique molecular identifiers to normalize TCRbeta repertoire quantification. The public reads were run again by TCRdb, first through fastp at Q25 and then through MiXCR, and only productive beta chains were kept. Rows are combined by CDR3 protein, so each entry shows the most common genes and DNA. The sample table records around 200,000 distinct CDR3 sequences; roughly 8.1% of these occur just once. 35% of the sample rests with the top ten. According to the study, the label for this sample's treatment or condition signals: allogeneic hematopoietic cell transplantation with graft depleted of TCRalphabeta T cells and CD19 B cells. Transplant recipients were children who received TCRalphabeta/CD19-depleted allogeneic hematopoietic cell grafts. Measured from the cysteine to the phenylalanine, the CDR3 is 12 residues long. The kept DNA is CDR3 alone, 36 bases in frame from the first base. The germline V gene (reference sequence) yields SEHNR for CDR1 and FQNEAQ for CDR2. The junction carries 9 bases between V and J, which are trimmed by 5 bases and 7 bases respectively.

The chain was built from TRBV7-9 and TRBJ2-1; the D segment cannot be called with confidence. The sequence derives from a male patient aged 2-15 years who had a stem cell transplant for acute myeloid leukemia, so the T cells may come from the graft donor. Sequencing used PBMCs, mostly from graft donor cells, obtained 360 days after TCRalphabeta/CD19-depleted stem cell transplant. The DNA reads TGTGCCAGCAGCAGAGACCAGAATGAGCAGTTCTTC. This yields the protein CASSRDQNEQFF.